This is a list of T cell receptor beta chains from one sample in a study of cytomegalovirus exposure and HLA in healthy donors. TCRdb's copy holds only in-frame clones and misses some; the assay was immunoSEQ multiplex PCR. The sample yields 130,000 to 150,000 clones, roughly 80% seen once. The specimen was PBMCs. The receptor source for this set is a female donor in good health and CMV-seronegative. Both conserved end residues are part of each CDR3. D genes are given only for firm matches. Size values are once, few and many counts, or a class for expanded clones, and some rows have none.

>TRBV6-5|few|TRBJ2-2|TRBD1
CASSPATGIHGELFF
TGTGCCAGCAGCCCCGCGACAGGGATACACGGGGAGCTGTTTTTT
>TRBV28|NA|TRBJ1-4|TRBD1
CASNPTGGRDEKLFF
TGTGCCAGCAACCCGACAGGGGGCCGGGATGAAAAACTGTTTTTT
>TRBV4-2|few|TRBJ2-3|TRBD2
CASSQDLGTSGGPDTQYF
TGTGCCAGCAGCCAAGATCTGGGGACTAGCGGGGGCCCAGATACGCAGTATTTT
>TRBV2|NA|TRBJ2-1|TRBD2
CASKTSSSNEQFF
TGTGCCAGTAAGACTAGCTCCAGCAATGAGCAGTTCTTC
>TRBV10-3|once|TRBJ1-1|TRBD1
CAISTGTGVTEAFF
TGTGCCATCAGTACCGGGACAGGGGTCACTGAAGCTTTCTTT
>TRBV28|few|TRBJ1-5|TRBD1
CASSPGTGDNQPQHF
TGTGCCAGCAGTCCCGGGACAGGGGATAATCAGCCCCAGCATTTT
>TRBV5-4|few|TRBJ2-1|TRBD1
CASMVRTGRDEQFF
TGTGCCAGCATGGTGAGGACAGGGCGAGATGAGCAGTTCTTC
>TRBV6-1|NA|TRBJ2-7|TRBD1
CAGHRTGSYEQYF
TGTGCCGGACATCGGACAGGCTCCTACGAGCAGTACTTC
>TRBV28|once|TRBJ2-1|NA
CASNPPSDGYNEQFF
TGTGCCAGCAATCCCCCCAGCGACGGCTACAATGAGCAGTTCTTC
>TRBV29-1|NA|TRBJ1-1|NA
CSVVGANTEAFF
TGCAGCGTTGTAGGGGCGAACACTGAAGCTTTCTTT
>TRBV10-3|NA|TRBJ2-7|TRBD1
CAISAGQGFHEQYF
TGTGCCATCAGTGCCGGACAGGGATTCCACGAGCAGTACTTC
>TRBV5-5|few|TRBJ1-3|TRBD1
CASSPSDRGHRNTIYF
TGTGCCAGCAGCCCCTCGGACAGGGGGCATAGAAACACCATATATTTT
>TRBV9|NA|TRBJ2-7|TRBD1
CASSETGQTGGFYEQYF
TGTGCCAGCAGCGAGACAGGGCAGACAGGGGGTTTCTACGAGCAGTACTTC
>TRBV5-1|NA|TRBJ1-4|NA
CASSPGGTNEKLFF
TGCGCCAGCAGTCCTGGGGGGACTAATGAAAAACTGTTTTTT
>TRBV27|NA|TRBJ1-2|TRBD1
CASSDRGRGGYTF
TGTGCCAGCAGCGACAGGGGGCGAGGAGGCTACACCTTC
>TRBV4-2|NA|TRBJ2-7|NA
CASSQDEAVSYEQYF
TGTGCCAGCAGCCAAGATGAGGCAGTTTCCTACGAGCAGTACTTC
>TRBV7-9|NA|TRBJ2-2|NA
CASSLLSGSTGELFF
TGTGCCAGCAGCTTACTGTCAGGGTCCACCGGGGAGCTGTTTTTT
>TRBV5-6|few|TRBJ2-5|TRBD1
CASSLQGALVPETQYF
TGTGCCAGCAGCTTACAGGGGGCATTAGTACCAGAGACCCAGTACTTC
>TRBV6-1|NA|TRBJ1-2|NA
CASRRDRLNYGYTF
TGTGCCAGCAGGCGGGACCGCCTTAACTATGGCTACACCTTC
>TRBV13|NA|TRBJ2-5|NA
CASSLPAGETQYF
TGTGCCAGCAGCTTACCAGCCGGGGAGACCCAGTACTTC
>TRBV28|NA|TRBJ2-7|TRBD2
CASSLREEQYF
TGTGCCAGCAGTTTGCGGGAGGAGCAGTACTTC
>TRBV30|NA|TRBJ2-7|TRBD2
CAWSLGRTSGKLYEQYF
TGTGCCTGGAGTCTCGGCAGGACTAGCGGGAAACTCTACGAGCAGTACTTC
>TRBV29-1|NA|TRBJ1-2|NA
CSSAGSTGGYTF
TGCAGCTCTGCGGGCAGCACAGGGGGCTACACCTTC
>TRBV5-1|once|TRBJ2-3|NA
CASMVGHVADTQYF
TGCGCCAGCATGGTAGGCCACGTAGCGGATACGCAGTATTTT
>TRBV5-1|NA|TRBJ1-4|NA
CASSPGSLGEKLFF
TGCGCCAGCAGCCCGGGGTCGTTGGGGGAAAAACTGTTTTTT
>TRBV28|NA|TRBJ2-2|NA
CASLPRGSGELFF
TGTGCCAGCTTGCCTAGGGGATCCGGGGAGCTGTTTTTT
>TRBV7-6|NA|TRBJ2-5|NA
CASSLGSGFETQYF
TGTGCCAGCAGCTTAGGAAGCGGATTCGAGACCCAGTACTTC
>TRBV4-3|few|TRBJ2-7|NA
CASSQGAVSYEQYF
TGCGCCAGCAGCCAAGGAGCGGTCTCCTACGAGCAGTACTTC
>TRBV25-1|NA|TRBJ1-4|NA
CASSEWAVPNEKLFF
TGTGCCAGCAGTGAATGGGCAGTACCTAATGAAAAACTGTTTTTT
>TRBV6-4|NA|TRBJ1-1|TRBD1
CASRVDRLNTEAFF
TGTGCCAGCAGAGTGGACAGGCTGAACACTGAAGCTTTCTTT
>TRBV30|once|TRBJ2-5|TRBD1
CAWSEDSQGAQYF
TGTGCCTGGAGTGAAGACTCCCAGGGGGCCCAGTACTTC
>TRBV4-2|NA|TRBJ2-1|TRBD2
CASSQDLAGGSREQFF
TGTGCCAGCAGCCAAGATCTAGCGGGAGGCTCGAGGGAGCAGTTCTTC
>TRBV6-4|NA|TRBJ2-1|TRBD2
CASSTSGGRNEQFF
TGTGCCAGCAGTACTAGCGGGGGGAGAAATGAGCAGTTCTTC
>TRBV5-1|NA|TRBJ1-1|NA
CASSLAGLKTEAFF
TGCGCCAGCAGCTTGGCGGGGTTAAAAACTGAAGCTTTCTTT
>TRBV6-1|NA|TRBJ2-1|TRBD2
CASSASGTRGYNEQFF
TGTGCCAGCAGTGCTAGCGGGACTAGAGGATACAATGAGCAGTTCTTC
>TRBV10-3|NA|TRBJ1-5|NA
CAISESWQGGQPQHF
TGTGCCATCAGTGAGTCGTGGCAGGGCGGACAGCCCCAGCATTTT
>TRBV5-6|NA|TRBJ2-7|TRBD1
CASSRAEDRGHEQYF
TGTGCCAGCAGCCGCGCCGAGGACAGGGGGCATGAGCAGTACTTC
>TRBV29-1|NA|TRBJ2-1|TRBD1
CSVEATGGRGNEQFF
TGCAGCGTTGAAGCCACAGGGGGCCGGGGCAATGAGCAGTTCTTC
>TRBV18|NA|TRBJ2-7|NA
CASSTNYYEQYF
TGTGCCAGCTCAACGAACTACTACGAGCAGTACTTC
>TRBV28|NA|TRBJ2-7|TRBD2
CASSPTLGLGIYEQYF
TGTGCCAGCAGCCCCACTCTCGGACTAGGGATCTACGAGCAGTACTTC